This T cell receptor (beta chain) was captured in a study of blood T cell repertoires in COVID-19. Profiling relied on immunoSEQ multiplex PCR, and the TCRdb table lists in-frame clones only, not all of them. This sample yields around 300,000 clones, of which approximately 93% are seen a single time; around 2.2% belongs to the top ten. Germline assignment: CDR1 LNHDA and CDR2 SQIVND (reference sequence). The J segment lost 2 bases and the V segment lost 6 bases, leaving 13 bases of the junction unmatched. CDR3 length: 18 residues. Seattle patient enrollment occurred during active infection, with longitudinal follow-up thereafter.

The V and J genes are TRBV19 and TRBJ2-5, with TRBD2 matching over 12 bases. This clonotype originated in a young woman with COVID-19, enrolled during active disease. The source material was peripheral blood. The CDR3 DNA reads as TGTGCCAGTAGAACTAGCGGGAGGTCACCCGATTCTCAAGAGACCCAGTACTTC. This translates into CASRTSGRSPDSQETQYF.